What follows are 24 T cell receptor beta chains derived from one specimen sequenced in a study of T cell changes during pregnancy in multiple sclerosis. Assay: immunoSEQ multiplex PCR; the TCRdb copy retains only in-frame clones and omits some. The data contain fewer than 50,000 clones, 90% of them singletons. The starting material was CD8+ T cells from peripheral blood mononuclear cells, obtained in the first trimester of pregnancy. The source is a female donor with multiple sclerosis, enrolled in a pregnancy study.

V gene TRBV7-9 combines with J gene TRBJ1-2; 7 bases align to TRBD1. Trimming took 5 bases from V and 4 from J; bases not matched to a gene: 4. The CDR3 length is 13 residues. Germline CDR1 reads SEHNR; CDR2 reads FQNEAQ (reference sequence). The CDR3 DNA reads TGTGCCAGCAGCAACCGGACAGGCTATGGCTACACCTTC. Translating gives CASSNRTGYGYTF.

V usage is TRBV14 and J usage is TRBJ2-7; tentatively, D is TRBD2 (6 bases). The CDR3 covers 12 residues. Per the germline V gene, CDR1 is SGHDN and CDR2 is FVKESK. V dropped 8 bases and J dropped 3 bases, with 11 bases sitting between them. The CDR3, as DNA: TGTGCCAGCGGGGAGACTAGCTACGAGCAGTACTTC. Its protein is CASGETSYEQYF.

The chain combines TRBV25-1 with TRBJ2-1; TRBD1 agrees at 10 bases. Unmatched junction bases numbered 8, after V lost 3 bases and J lost 6 bases. Germline CDR1 MGHDK, CDR2 SYGVNS. The CDR3 totals 16 residues. The CDR3 coding sequence is TGTGCCAGCAGTGACTCGGGCGACAGGGGGCGCAATGAGCAGTTCTTC. Its protein is CASSDSGDRGRNEQFF.

The rearrangement uses TRBV4-1 and TRBJ2-7; D perhaps matches TRBD1 (6 bases). V lost 0 bases and J lost 2, with 8 bases in between. In germline, CDR1 is MGHRA, CDR2 YSYEKL. The CDR3 has 14 residues. The CDR3, as DNA: TGCGCCAGCAGCCAAGACAGGGGACCCTACGAGCAGTACTTC. It is translated as CASSQDRGPYEQYF.

The chain employs TRBV11-3 and TRBJ2-3; D is ambiguous. V shed 2 bases and J shed 3 bases, with 6 bases lying between them. CDR1 and CDR2 from the germline V gene are SGHNT and YENEEA. This CDR3 region has 13 residues. Written as DNA, the CDR3 is TGTGCCAGCAGCTTAAGTCGGACAGATACGCAGTATTTT. Amino acids: CASSLSRTDTQYF.

This clone has more than one count but fewer than ten. The gene calls are TRBV10-3 and TRBJ1-1; D gene uncertain. Trimming cost V 4 bases and J 1 base, with 7 bases left between them. The CDR3 contains 13 residues. Germline V CDR1 and CDR2: ENHRY, SYGVKD. The CDR3 region has the DNA TGTGCCATCAGTGTAGGCGGGAACACTGAAGCTTTCTTT. Translated: CAISVGGNTEAFF.

CDR3 sequence: CASSEISEQYF. Here the CDR3 DNA reads TGTGCCAGCAGTGAAATCTCCGAGCAGTACTTC. This rearrangement joins TRBV25-1 to TRBJ2-7; no clear D gene. The V gene lost 2 bases and the J gene lost 6 bases, with 5 bases spanning the gap. Germline V CDR1 and CDR2: MGHDK, SYGVNS. This CDR3 region has 11 residues.

This clone occurred a few times. J is TRBJ2-3 and V is TRBV7-9, with a tentative D call TRBD1 (6 bases). CDR1 SEHNR and CDR2 FQNEAQ come from the germline V gene (reference sequence). This CDR3 has 15 amino acids. The V and J ends lost 6 bases and 6 bases respectively, with 19 bases between them. As DNA, the CDR3 is TGTGCCAGCAGTCCGGTCATGGACAGTCAGGATACGCAGTATTTT. Its protein is CASSPVMDSQDTQYF.

The J gene is TRBJ1-4, the V gene TRBV27, with D perhaps matching TRBD1 (5 bases). V was cut by 8 bases and J by 6 bases, with 16 bases left in between. Germline loops: CDR1 MNHEY, CDR2 SMNVEV (reference sequence). This CDR3 has 14 residues. The chain's CDR3 is CASGWGMSDEKLFF. The CDR3 DNA reads TGTGCCAGCGGGTGGGGCATGTCGGATGAAAAACTGTTTTTT.

The chain joins TRBV14 to TRBJ2-7, with D perhaps TRBD1 (6 bases). The V gene lost 6 bases and the J gene lost 6 bases, with 24 bases spanning the gap. Germline V gene lookup returns CDR1 SGHDN and CDR2 FVKESK. The CDR3 covers 16 residues. This chain's CDR3 is CASRGTTGPLRSEQYF. In DNA, the CDR3 is TGTGCCAGCAGAGGTACGACAGGACCCTTACGTTCCGAGCAGTACTTC.

This clone was seen more than once but under ten times. This sequence joins TRBV7-2 and TRBJ2-7; D gene ambiguous. The CDR3 sequence is 17 residues long. The germline V gene has CDR1 SGHTA and CDR2 FQGNSA. V lost 1 base and J lost 0, with 16 bases in between. The CDR3 sequence is CASSLDTWSVRSYEQYF. The CDR3 bases are TGTGCCAGCAGCTTAGACACGTGGTCAGTTCGCTCCTACGAGCAGTACTTC.

V gene TRBV7-9 combines with J gene TRBJ2-7; D is perhaps TRBD1 (6 bases). Per the germline V gene, CDR1 is SEHNR and CDR2 is FQNEAQ (reference sequence). Trimming cost V 1 base and J 6 bases, with 16 bases left between them. There are 15 residues in the CDR3. The CDR3 coding sequence is TGTGCCAGCAGCTTAGTAAGTCAGGGGAGCCGCGAGCAGTACTTC. Amino acids: CASSLVSQGSREQYF.

The rearrangement links TRBV9 to TRBJ1-1; D is perhaps TRBD1 (5 bases). V was cut by 0 bases and J by 0 bases, with 21 bases left in between. Germline-derived CDR1 and CDR2 are SGDLS and YYNGEE. This CDR3 spans 19 amino acids. The CDR3 DNA sequence: TGTGCCAGCAGCGTAGTTGGTGGGGGGACGGGGGAGATGAACACTGAAGCTTTCTTT. Amino acids: CASSVVGGGTGEMNTEAFF.

The chain employs TRBV2 and TRBJ1-6, with D perhaps TRBD1 (5 bases). The length of the CDR3 is 14 residues. Trimming removed 5 bases at V and 4 bases at J, with 9 bases between. Germline CDR1 is SNHLY and CDR2 is FYNNEI. CDR3 amino acids: CASSKRQYNSPLHF. The CDR3 region has the DNA TGTGCCAGCAGTAAAAGACAGTATAATTCACCCCTCCACTTT. The full variable domain, rest sourced from reference TRBV2 and TRBJ1-6, is EPEVTQTPSHQVTQMGQEVILRCVPISNHLYFYWYRQILGQKVEFLVSFYNNEISEKSEIFDDQFSVERPDGSNFTLKIRSTKLEDSAMYFCASSKRQYNSPLHFGNGTRLTVT.

The chain links TRBV5-1 to TRBJ1-5; a weak D match, TRBD1 (6 bases). The germline V and J ends were trimmed by 4 bases and 7 bases, with 18 bases remaining between them. CDR1 SGHRS and CDR2 YFSETQ come from the germline V gene. The CDR3 length is 15 residues. The DNA of the CDR3 is TGCGCCAGCAGCCTCGAGGGGGGGATACAGCAGCCCCAGCATTTT. It codes for CASSLEGGIQQPQHF.

The CDR3 DNA is TGTGCCAGCGCCGGGACAGCTATTAACGAGCAGTACTTC. As protein: CASAGTAINEQYF. The chain uses TRBV6-5 and TRBJ2-5; 7 bases line up with TRBD1. TRBJ2-7 matches the DNA end more closely, so the J call is doubtful. The CDR3 extends over 13 amino acids. CDR1 and CDR2 (germline): MNHEY, SVGAGI.

CDR3 DNA sequence: TGTGCCAGCAGCCGACCAGGAATTCAGCCCCAGCATTTT. This codes for CASSRPGIQPQHF. This chain connects TRBV11-2 to TRBJ1-5, with unresolved D. Trimming removed 5 bases from V and 6 bases from J, with 11 bases in between. Germline V lookup: CDR1 SGHAT, CDR2 FQNNGV. The CDR3 consists of 13 residues. Full variable domain (outside the CDR3, taken from reference TRBV11-2 and TRBJ1-5): EAGVAQSPRYKIIEKRQSVAFWCNPISGHATLYWYQQILGQGPKLLIQFQNNGVVDDSQLPKDRFSAERLKGVDSTLKIQPAKLEDSAVYLCASSRPGIQPQHFGDGTRLSIL.

This chain connects TRBV5-6 to TRBJ1-2; TRBD1 agrees at 7 bases. V trimming: 3 bases; J trimming: 5 bases; junction bases outside the gene matches: 10. CDR1 is SGHDT and CDR2 is YYEEEE in the germline V gene. The CDR3 contains 15 residues. CDR3: CASSYGTANTYGYTF. For the CDR3, the DNA is TGTGCCAGCAGCTACGGGACAGCCAACACATATGGCTACACCTTC. The full variable domain, its missing parts supplied by reference TRBV5-6 and TRBJ1-2, is DAGVTQSPTHLIKTRGQQVTLRCSPKSGHDTVSWYQQALGQGPQFIFQYYEEEERQRGNFPDRFSGHQFPNYSSELNVNALLLGDSALYLCASSYGTANTYGYTFGSGTRLTVV.

In DNA, the CDR3 is TGTGCCAGCAGCTTAGACTCCAATGGCGGCACTGAAGCTTTCTTT. It translates to CASSLDSNGGTEAFF. The V and J genes are TRBV11-2 and TRBJ1-1; D remains ambiguous. Per germline, CDR1 SGHAT and CDR2 FQNNGV. The CDR3 extends over 15 amino acids. The V end was cut by 0 bases, the J end by 4 bases, with 12 bases between.

Remarks on this clone: The germline gene is not matched at one end of the junction; a read error may be the cause. This chain uses TRBV7-2 with TRBJ1-4, with 7 bases matching TRBD1. The V gene's germline CDR1 is SGHTA and CDR2 FQGNSA. This CDR3 spans 16 amino acids. CDR3 region: CATSPTRQGFFEKLFF. As DNA, the CDR3 is TGTGCCACCAGCCCAACCCGACAGGGATTTTTTGAAAAACTGTTTTTT.

The gene calls are TRBV19 and TRBJ2-1; TRBD1 agrees at 8 bases. Germline-derived CDR1 and CDR2 are LNHDA and SQIVND (reference sequence). CDR3 length equals 14 residues. V trimming: 7 bases; J trimming: 4 bases; junction bases outside the gene matches: 6. The CDR3 loop reads CASIGQGFYNEQFF. Written as DNA, the CDR3 is TGTGCCAGTATAGGACAGGGATTTTACAATGAGCAGTTCTTC.

The CDR3 is CSVETGNIGELFF. In DNA, the CDR3 is TGCAGCGTTGAGACAGGGAATATCGGGGAGCTGTTTTTT. The chain is built from TRBV29-1 and TRBJ2-2, with 7 bases aligning to TRBD1. Germline V gene sequence: CDR1 SQVTM, CDR2 ANQGSEA. This CDR3 comprises 13 residues. V was pared by 3 bases and J by 7 bases, with 5 bases of the junction left unmatched.

This clone was found once. The chain links TRBV15 to TRBJ2-3; D is perhaps TRBD2 (6 bases). The germline V and J ends were trimmed by 2 bases and 4 bases, with 13 bases remaining between them. CDR1 is LNHNV and CDR2 is YYDKDF in the germline V gene (reference sequence). CDR3 size: 15 residues. Here the CDR3 reads CATSRPPLAPDTQYF. The CDR3 DNA is TGTGCCACCAGCAGACCTCCTCTAGCGCCAGATACGCAGTATTTT.

The rearrangement links TRBV7-6 to TRBJ2-7; 9 bases align to TRBD1. Germline trimming cut 5 bases from V and 3 bases from J; bases unmatched to any gene: 14. This CDR3 has 17 residues. Germline CDR1 and CDR2: SGHVS and FNYEAQ. CDR3 bases: TGTGCCAGCAGCCTAGAGAGGTCGGGACAGGGAAACTACGAGCAGTACTTC. It codes for CASSLERSGQGNYEQYF. The entire variable domain, with the rest obtained from reference TRBV7-6 and TRBJ2-7, is as follows: GAGVSQSPRYKVTKRGQDVALRCDPISGHVSLYWYRQALGQGPEFLTYFNYEAQQDKSGLPNDRFSAERPEGSISTLTIQRTEQRDSAMYRCASSLERSGQGNYEQYFGPGTRLTVT.